These 17 T cell receptor beta chains were sequenced from one sample in a study of T cell responses to AZD1222 COVID-19 vaccine. Sequenced by immunoSEQ multiplex PCR; TCRdb stores in-frame clones only, minus some. The sample carries more than 95,000 clones, 93% recorded once. Material: peripheral blood, obtained on day 0 of AZD1222 vaccination. These receptors came from an adult in good health.

The CDR3 loop reads CASTRTGGNYGYTF. The CDR3 bases are TGTGCCAGCACTAGGACAGGGGGTAACTATGGCTACACCTTC. V and J are TRBV27 and TRBJ1-2; 10 bases are shared with TRBD1. This CDR3 has 14 residues. CDR1 is MNHEY and CDR2 is SMNVEV in the germline V gene (reference sequence). V gave up 7 bases and J gave up 1 base; unmatched junction bases: 3.

The gene calls are TRBV5-1 and TRBJ2-6, with no clear D. The CDR3 is made up of 16 amino acids. Trimming took 0 bases from V and 2 from J, leaving 9 bases between them. Per the germline V gene, CDR1 is SGHRS and CDR2 is YFSETQ. CDR3 amino acids: CASSLEPSPGANVLTF. Written as DNA, the CDR3 is TGCGCCAGCAGCTTGGAGCCCAGCCCTGGGGCCAACGTCCTGACTTTC.

This clone was seen just once. V usage is TRBV6-6 and J usage is TRBJ2-7; no definite D call. Germline assignment: CDR1 MNHNY and CDR2 SVGAGI (reference sequence). Trimming cost V 0 bases and J 4 bases, with 4 bases left between them. This CDR3 is 12 amino acids long. The CDR3 is CASSYSRYEQYF. Here the CDR3 DNA reads TGTGCCAGCAGTTACTCGAGGTACGAGCAGTACTTC.

J is TRBJ1-4 and V is TRBV28; 11 bases line up with TRBD1. The germline CDR1 and CDR2 sequences are MDHEN and SYDVKM. This CDR3 comprises 16 residues. The J segment lost 8 bases and the V segment lost 4 bases, leaving 9 bases of the junction unmatched. The CDR3 is CASSYPRDRGGEKLFF. CDR3 bases: TGTGCCAGCAGTTACCCCCGGGACAGGGGGGGAGAAAAACTGTTTTTT.

This chain connects TRBV11-3 to TRBJ2-5; 10 nucleotides align to TRBD1. J lost 5 bases, V lost 3 bases, and 6 bases had no gene match. Germline loops: CDR1 SGHNT, CDR2 YENEEA. This CDR3 contains 15 residues. CDR3 amino acids: CASSFGTGEGETQYF. The CDR3, as DNA: TGTGCCAGCAGCTTCGGGACAGGGGAGGGGGAGACCCAGTACTTC.

This clone occurred once. This chain connects TRBV4-3 to TRBJ2-7; 10 bases align to TRBD1. With 1 base clipped from V and 4 bases from J, the junction kept 7 bases outside the gene matches. The CDR3 contains 16 residues. CDR1 is LGHNA, CDR2 YSLEER, per germline. The DNA of the CDR3 is TGCGCCAGCAGCCAAGCGCATGGACAGGGGGTTTACGAGCAGTACTTC. This gives the protein CASSQAHGQGVYEQYF.

In this sample, this clone turned up once. This chain uses TRBV21-1 with TRBJ2-1. TRBV21-1 represents a pseudogene. The CDR3 is 17 residues long. The CDR3 coding sequence is TGTGCCAGCAGCAAAGAGGTGCTGGGGGTCCAATACAATGAGCAGTTCTTC. Its translation: CASSKEVLGVQYNEQFF.

The chain employs TRBV6-5 and TRBJ2-7; 9 bases are shared with TRBD1. The CDR3 contains 14 residues. Germline V gives CDR1 MNHEY, CDR2 SVGAGI. After removal of 6 bases from V and 1 base from J, the junction contained 4 bases not matched to a gene. The CDR3 reads CASSPGTGSYEQYF. For the CDR3, the DNA is TGTGCCAGCAGCCCCGGGACAGGGTCCTACGAGCAGTACTTC.

The chain is built from TRBV2 and TRBJ2-5, with TRBD2 identical over 7 bases. Germline values: CDR1 SNHLY, CDR2 FYNNEI. The CDR3 sequence is 15 residues long. J was trimmed by 5 bases and V by 0 bases; bases with no gene match: 6. CDR3 protein: CASSEAGGMRETQYF. In nucleotides, the CDR3 is TGTGCCAGCAGTGAAGCGGGAGGGATGCGGGAGACCCAGTACTTC.

The rearrangement links TRBV6-5 to TRBJ1-4, with TRBD1 matching 8 bases. V lost 6 bases to trimming and J lost 6 bases; unmatched junction nucleotides: 9. The germline V gene encodes CDR1 MNHEY and CDR2 SVGAGI. This CDR3 spans 15 amino acids. CDR3 sequence: CASRKDRGYYEKLFF. CDR3 nucleotides: TGTGCCAGCAGGAAAGACAGGGGTTATTATGAAAAACTGTTTTTT.

This clone was seen a single time. The rearrangement joins TRBV27 to TRBJ2-1; D is possibly TRBD2 (5 bases). The CDR3 length is 13 residues. The germline V gene encodes CDR1 MNHEY and CDR2 SMNVEV (reference sequence). With 5 bases removed from V and 7 bases from J, the gap between germline ends came to 12 bases. CDR3 DNA: TGTGCCAGCAGTGACCCTAGCAGTAATGAGCAGTTCTTC. This sequence encodes CASSDPSSNEQFF.

The chain joins TRBV10-3 to TRBJ2-7; D is unclear. Germline values: CDR1 ENHRY, CDR2 SYGVKD. The V end was cut by 8 bases, the J end by 0 bases, with 14 bases between. This CDR3 is built from 14 residues. CDR3: CAIWNGGSSYEQYF. The CDR3 bases are TGTGCCATCTGGAACGGTGGAAGCTCCTACGAGCAGTACTTC.

The chain uses TRBV7-9 and TRBJ1-2, with 8 positions matching TRBD1. This CDR3 comprises 16 residues. Germline values: CDR1 SEHNR, CDR2 FQNEAQ (reference sequence). J gave up 6 bases and V 5 bases, and 14 bases lay outside the gene matches. CDR3 DNA: TGTGCCAGCAGCGACCGGGACAGACAGGGGACGGATGGCTACACCTTC. Translation: CASSDRDRQGTDGYTF.

The rearrangement links TRBV6-5 to TRBJ2-7; the D gene is possibly TRBD1 (6 bases). The V and J ends lost 6 bases and 1 base respectively, with 10 bases between them. This CDR3 is built from 13 residues. Germline V lookup: CDR1 MNHEY, CDR2 SVGAGI. CDR3 residues: CASSSGTSYEQYF. The CDR3 coding sequence is TGTGCCAGCAGCTCCGGGACATCCTACGAGCAGTACTTC.

This clone showed up just once. The chain employs TRBV6-1 and TRBJ2-5; D gene unclear. Germline V gene data show CDR1 as MNHNS and CDR2 as SASEGT. V was clipped by 1 base and J by 0 bases, with 18 bases between them. The CDR3 covers 18 residues. CDR3 sequence reads: CASSEETGPALHQETQYF. The CDR3 DNA reads as TGTGCCAGCAGTGAAGAAACGGGCCCAGCCCTCCACCAAGAGACCCAGTACTTC.

The CDR3: CASSLYHFGGPTDTQYF. As DNA, the CDR3 is TGTGCCAGCAGCTTGTACCACTTTGGGGGCCCCACAGATACGCAGTATTTT. This chain connects TRBV7-6 to TRBJ2-3; weak D call: TRBD1 (6 bases). This CDR3 comprises 17 residues. The germline V gene has CDR1 SGHVS and CDR2 FNYEAQ. Between the trimmed V and J ends, which lost 3 bases and 2 bases, there was a span of 18 bases.

The chain carries TRBV2 and TRBJ2-5; 7 bases fit TRBD1. Germline values: CDR1 SNHLY, CDR2 FYNNEI. The CDR3 is made up of 14 amino acids. Trimming cost V 1 base and J 5 bases; bases outside gene matches: 4. The CDR3 DNA reads TGTGCCAGCAGTGAAGAGGGGGCTGGGGAGACCCAGTACTTC. Residues: CASSEEGAGETQYF.